The next 10 T cell receptor beta chains were all read from a single sample in a study of T cells in Graves' hyperthyroidism and ophthalmopathy. TCR beta CDR3 regions were amplified from RNA transcripts. HTBI primers were the set used in a first-round RT-PCR of the TCR CDR3. From the multiplex PCR reads, TCRdb called clonotypes with MiXCR, one entry per CDR3 protein. This sample yields some 580,000 distinct CDR3 sequences, of which about 16% are seen a single time; under 3.5% belongs to the top ten. The sequenced sample was blood. The receptors come from a woman aged 40 to 55 with Graves' ophthalmopathy.

The J gene is TRBJ2-2, the V gene TRBV7-8, with 9 bases identical to TRBD1. CDR1 and CDR2 from the germline V gene are SGHVS and FQNEAQ. The CDR3 runs 16 residues. V shed 5 bases, J shed 2 bases, and the junction held 6 bases outside the gene matches. CDR3: CASSRDRASNTGELFF. CDR3 DNA sequence: TGTGCCAGCAGCCGGGACAGGGCCTCCAACACCGGGGAGCTGTTTTTT.

Of note for this clonotype: A read error may produce the germline difference seen at one junction end. V gene TRBV6-2 or TRBV6-3 combines with J gene TRBJ2-1; 7 bases map to TRBD2. Germline V lookup: CDR1 MNHEY, CDR2 SVGEGT. This CDR3 has 17 amino acids. The CDR3 reads CASRSTKLQRGYNEQLF. CDR3 coding DNA: TGTGCCAGCAGATCGACGAAGCTACAGCGGGGATACAATGAGCAGTTATTC.

The table lists this clonotype with many counts. The V and J genes are TRBV28 and TRBJ1-2; D gene ambiguous. Per the germline V gene, CDR1 is MDHEN and CDR2 is SYDVKM. CDR3 size: 13 residues. Trimming cost V 3 bases and J 5 bases, with 10 bases left between them. The CDR3 sequence: CASSFADSYGYTF. The CDR3 coding sequence is TGTGCCAGCAGTTTTGCGGACTCTTATGGCTACACCTTC.

This clonotype was observed many times. The CDR3: CASRVQGASTEAFF. The CDR3 coding sequence is TGTGCCAGCAGGGTACAGGGGGCGTCGACTGAAGCTTTCTTT. This sequence joins TRBV2 and TRBJ1-1; 9 bases match TRBD1. The CDR3 has 14 residues. Per germline, CDR1 SNHLY and CDR2 FYNNEI. J was trimmed by 5 bases and V by 6 bases; bases with no gene match: 7.

This clonotype was observed many times. This rearrangement joins TRBV20-1 to TRBJ2-7; weak D call: TRBD1 (5 bases). With 6 bases removed from V and 3 bases from J, the gap between germline ends came to 24 bases. The CDR3 runs to 16 residues. Germline loops: CDR1 DFQATT, CDR2 SNEGSKA (reference sequence). The CDR3 protein is CSAIPIIRGRGYEQYF. CDR3 sequence (DNA): TGCAGTGCCATCCCTATAATTAGGGGTCGAGGCTACGAGCAGTACTTC.

V and J are TRBV15 and TRBJ1-5, with 9 bases matching TRBD1. Trimming at V came to 5 bases and at J to 6 bases, leaving 8 bases not matched to a gene. Germline assignment: CDR1 LNHNV and CDR2 YYDKDF (reference sequence). The CDR3 has 15 amino acids. Here the CDR3 reads CATSGRDRVSQPQHF. CDR3 bases: TGTGCCACCAGCGGCCGGGACAGGGTTAGTCAGCCCCAGCATTTT.

This clonotype appeared a few times. V and J are TRBV20-1 and TRBJ2-7; 7 bases align to TRBD1. This CDR3 comprises 12 residues. Germline CDR1 is DFQATT and CDR2 is SNEGSKA (reference sequence). Trimming took 5 bases from V and 2 from J; bases not matched to a gene: 3. CDR3 sequence (DNA): TGCAGTGCTGACAGGGCCACCTACGAGCAGTACTTC. Residues: CSADRATYEQYF.

Many counts were recorded for this clonotype. At one of its ends the junction is not consistent with the germline gene, which may arise from a read error. The J gene is TRBJ1-5, the V gene TRBV4-1; 9 bases align to TRBD1. There are 15 residues in the CDR3. Germline CDR1 is MGHRA and CDR2 is YSYEKL. CDR3 sequence (DNA): TGTGCCAGCTCACCTGGACAGGGGCGCAATCAGCCCCAGCATTTT. It encodes CASSPGQGRNQPQHF.

This clonotype has more than one count but fewer than ten. The chain is built from TRBV3-1 and TRBJ2-3, with 12 bases aligning to TRBD2. The junction had 6 bases not matched to a gene; V was cut back by 1 base and J by 7 bases. The CDR3 runs to 16 residues. The germline V gene encodes CDR1 LGHDT and CDR2 YNNKEL (reference sequence). CDR3 sequence: CASSQGLAGGRNTQYF. The DNA for the CDR3 is TGTGCCAGCAGCCAAGGTCTAGCGGGAGGGCGAAATACGCAGTATTTT.

This clonotype was found many times. J is TRBJ2-1 and V is TRBV20-1; 8 bases line up with TRBD2. V lost 5 bases, J lost 2 bases, and 2 bases stayed unmatched. The CDR3 length is 13 residues. From germline, CDR1 is DFQATT and CDR2 SNEGSKA (reference sequence). CDR3 region: CSAERETYNEQFF. CDR3 sequence (DNA): TGCAGTGCTGAGCGGGAGACCTACAATGAGCAGTTCTTC.